The 15 T cell receptor beta chains below all came from one sample that was sequenced in a study of OX40 agonist ivuxolimab in advanced cancers. Assay used: immunoSEQ multiplex PCR; TCRdb lists only in-frame clones, some missing. The sample contains tens of thousands of clones, 70% to 85% of which appear only once. The sample was CD4+ or CD8+ T cells sorted from blood, taken in a trial of the OX40 agonist ivuxolimab. These TCRs come from an adult with an advanced solid tumor such as melanoma, head and neck, liver or kidney cancer.

This clone was detected a few times. The J gene is TRBJ2-7, the V gene TRBV20-1; the D is unclear. The V gene's germline CDR1 is DFQATT and CDR2 SNEGSKA (reference sequence). V was cut by 3 bases and J by 9 bases, with 12 bases left in between. The CDR3 sequence is 11 residues long. The CDR3 region has the DNA TGCAGTGCTAGCGCGTCGGCTGGGCAGTACTTC. It codes for CSASASAGQYF.

V usage is TRBV5-1 and J usage is TRBJ2-3; D remains ambiguous. CDR1 is SGHRS, CDR2 YFSETQ, per germline. The ends were cut back, 1 base at V and 2 bases at J, with 5 bases in the middle. CDR3 length: 13 amino acids. The CDR3 here is CASSLQNTDTQYF. DNA of the CDR3: TGCGCCAGCAGCTTGCAAAACACAGATACGCAGTATTTT.

This clone has just a few counts. This sequence joins TRBV2 and TRBJ2-1; 9 nucleotides align to TRBD2. V was pared by 5 bases and J by 3 bases, with 2 bases of the junction left unmatched. The CDR3 runs to 14 residues. Germline V gene sequence: CDR1 SNHLY, CDR2 FYNNEI. This chain's CDR3 is CASSSGRLYNEQFF. The CDR3 region has the DNA TGTGCCAGCAGTAGCGGGAGGCTCTACAATGAGCAGTTCTTC.

The table lists this clone with a few counts. This chain connects TRBV4-1 to TRBJ1-1; D not certain. CDR1 is MGHRA and CDR2 is YSYEKL in the germline V gene. The CDR3 covers 14 residues. The V and J ends lost 3 bases and 1 base respectively, with 9 bases between them. The CDR3 sequence is CASSQFEGNTEAFF. CDR3 coding DNA: TGCGCCAGCAGCCAGTTCGAGGGGAACACTGAAGCTTTCTTT.

In the case of this clone: At one end, the junction sequence differs from germline, possibly due to a read error. The chain links TRBV27 to TRBJ2-3; no clear D. CDR3 length: 15 residues. Germline CDR1 reads MNHEY; CDR2 reads SMNVEV (reference sequence). The CDR3 coding sequence is TGTGCCAGCAGTAAGAGTCAGTGGGCTACAGATGCGCAGTATTTT. This sequence encodes CASSKSQWATDAQYF.

V gene TRBV5-1 combines with J gene TRBJ2-7; 8 nucleotides agree with TRBD1. The CDR3 sequence is 14 residues long. Germline values: CDR1 SGHRS, CDR2 YFSETQ. V trimming: 3 bases; J trimming: 3 bases; junction bases outside the gene matches: 5. The CDR3 here is CASSSWDRIYEQYF. CDR3 nucleotides: TGCGCCAGCAGCTCTTGGGACAGGATCTACGAGCAGTACTTC.

The rearrangement links TRBV18 to TRBJ2-2; a possible D gene is TRBD2 (6 bases). This CDR3 contains 15 residues. From germline, CDR1 is KGHSH and CDR2 LQKENI. Trimming took 3 bases from V and 2 from J, leaving 10 bases between them. The CDR3 protein is CASSPGGGNTGELFF. Here the CDR3 DNA reads TGTGCCAGCTCACCCGGGGGAGGAAACACCGGGGAGCTGTTTTTT.

This clone appeared a single time. V and J are TRBV27 and TRBJ1-2, with 9 bases lining up with TRBD1. The CDR3 length is 14 residues. Per germline, CDR1 MNHEY and CDR2 SMNVEV (reference sequence). Germline trimming cut 5 bases from V and 6 bases from J; bases unmatched to any gene: 7. The CDR3 region is CASSAAGTGNGYTF. The CDR3 nucleotides read TGTGCCAGCAGTGCAGCCGGGACAGGGAATGGCTACACCTTC.

The chain couples TRBV5-6 to TRBJ2-1; TRBD1 is a possible D gene (6 bases). CDR1 and CDR2 from the germline V gene are SGHDT and YYEEEE. The CDR3 totals 16 residues. With 0 bases removed from V and 5 bases from J, the gap between germline ends came to 15 bases. CDR3 region: CASSLAYTGLDNEQFF. CDR3 sequence (DNA): TGTGCCAGCAGCTTGGCCTATACAGGGTTAGACAATGAGCAGTTCTTC.

The V and J genes are TRBV2 and TRBJ2-5, with no clear D. The J call is doubtful: the DNA matches TRBJ2-7 better. The CDR3 totals 12 residues. In germline, CDR1 is SNHLY, CDR2 FYNNEI. The CDR3 coding sequence is TGTGCCAGCAGTGAGAACAGAGGCGAGCAGTACTTC. Its translation is CASSENRGEQYF.

The chain links TRBV5-1 to TRBJ2-7; 7 bases match TRBD1. CDR1 is SGHRS and CDR2 is YFSETQ in the germline V gene. V was pared by 4 bases and J by 4 bases, with 5 bases of the junction left unmatched. The CDR3 extends over 13 amino acids. The CDR3 sequence is CASSGTDMYEQYF. The CDR3 nucleotides read TGCGCCAGCAGCGGGACAGACATGTACGAGCAGTACTTC.

The chain links TRBV15 to TRBJ2-1, with TRBD2 as a possible D gene (5 bases). Germline V gene sequence: CDR1 LNHNV, CDR2 YYDKDF (reference sequence). Trimming stripped 5 bases from V and 2 bases from J, with 10 bases between. CDR3 length: 14 amino acids. The CDR3 DNA is TGTGCCACCAGCTTAGAGGGCCCCTACAATGAGCAGTTCTTC. Translating it yields CATSLEGPYNEQFF.

The chain has TRBV2 and TRBJ1-4, with 9 bases that match TRBD1. The CDR3 is 14 amino acids. V was clipped by 6 bases and J by 5 bases; unmatched bases: 4. Germline assignment: CDR1 SNHLY and CDR2 FYNNEI. The CDR3 spells CASRPGTGNEKLFF. CDR3 bases: TGTGCCAGCAGACCCGGGACAGGGAATGAAAAACTGTTTTTT.

The chain has TRBV30 and TRBJ1-5; D possibly corresponds to TRBD1 (6 bases). CDR1 GTSNPN and CDR2 SVGIG come from the germline V gene (reference sequence). The CDR3 is 15 residues long. The V gene lost 6 bases and the J gene lost 6 bases, with 21 bases spanning the gap. Here the CDR3 DNA reads TGTGCCTGTTCGCTCAAGGGGGTTGGGGGTCAGCCCCAGCATTTT. Translated, it gives CACSLKGVGGQPQHF.

Only one count was recorded for this clone. The rearrangement links TRBV28 to TRBJ1-1; D gene uncertain. This CDR3 spans 13 amino acids. Trimming removed 4 bases from V and 0 bases from J, with 6 bases in between. Germline V gives CDR1 MDHEN, CDR2 SYDVKM. Here the CDR3 reads CASSSGMNTEAFF. CDR3 sequence (DNA): TGTGCCAGCAGTTCGGGGATGAACACTGAAGCTTTCTTT.